These 23 T cell receptor beta chains share one sample of origin, sequenced in a study of molecular identifiers for immune sequencing clone quantification. TCRdb itself ran the PCR reads through MiXCR, one entry per CDR3 protein. The data hold hundreds of thousands of distinct CDR3 sequences, with 25% observed a single time. The sequenced material came from naive CD8+ T cells from blood, with Jurkat cell RNA spiked in. Subset noted: FACS-sorted CD8+CD4-CCR7+CD45RA+ naive T cells. These receptors were obtained from a human donor in good health. Some libraries in this study had Jurkat cell RNA spiked in.

This clonotype was seen a handful of times. The rearrangement uses TRBV7-3 and TRBJ2-2; a possible D gene is TRBD2 (5 bases). Trimming removed 2 bases at V and 4 bases at J, with 14 bases between. Germline-derived CDR1 and CDR2 are SGHTA and FQGTGA. The CDR3 totals 16 residues. CDR3 sequence (DNA): TGTGCCAGCAGCTTACCGAATCCGAGGGCCACCGGGGAGCTGTTTTTT. Encoded protein: CASSLPNPRATGELFF. The entire variable domain, with the rest obtained from reference TRBV7-3 and TRBJ2-2, is as follows: GAGVSQTPSNKVTEKGKYVELRCDPISGHTALYWYRQSLGQGPEFLIYFQGTGAADDSGLPNDRFFAVRPEGSVSTLKIQRTERGDSAVYLCASSLPNPRATGELFFGEGSRLTVL.

This clonotype was seen repeatedly, ten times or more. V and J are TRBV7-9 and TRBJ2-4, with a weak D call TRBD2 (6 bases). V was cut by 1 base and J by 15 bases, with 10 bases left in between. Germline-derived CDR1 and CDR2 are SEHNR and FQNEAQ (reference sequence). The CDR3 extends over 11 amino acids. DNA for the CDR3: TGTGCCAGCAGCTTAGGCGGGGTTTCGTACTTC. Encoded protein: CASSLGGVSYF.

With regard to this clonotype: This could be a read error, since a much larger clone is one nucleotide away. The chain links TRBV7-3 to TRBJ1-1; D is undetermined. The CDR3 totals 15 residues. Looked up from germline, CDR1 is SGHTA and CDR2 is FQGTGA. The CDR3 DNA is TGTGCCAGCGGCTTAGTGGACCCGGGGAACACTGAAGCTTTCTTT. It is translated as CASGLVDPGNTEAFF.

This clonotype was picked up one time. A clone one base away is much larger, so this may be a read error. The CDR3 here is CASSIDHSTSGMIPLGNIRYF. CDR3 coding DNA: TGTGCCAGTAGTATAGATCACTCGACTAGCGGGATGATCCCTCTCGGAAACATTCGGTACTTC. The chain links TRBV19 to TRBJ2-4; TRBD2 matches 11 bases. CDR1 LNHDA and CDR2 SQIVND come from the germline V gene (reference sequence). This CDR3 comprises 21 residues.

This clonotype was counted at least ten times. This chain joins TRBV9 and TRBJ1-1, with D unresolved. The CDR3 contains 13 residues. Per germline, CDR1 SGDLS and CDR2 YYNGEE. The V and J ends lost 0 bases and 0 bases respectively, with 3 bases between them. The CDR3 DNA is TGTGCCAGCAGCGTAGCCCTGAACACTGAAGCTTTCTTT. Protein sequence: CASSVALNTEAFF.

V is TRBV7-3 and J is TRBJ2-2, with a tentative D call TRBD1 (5 bases). The CDR3 consists of 14 residues. The V end lost 2 bases, the J end lost 6 bases, and 10 bases lay between the germline ends. CDR1 is SGHTA and CDR2 is FQGTGA in the germline V gene. Here the CDR3 DNA reads TGTGCCAGCAGCTTATCTGGGGCCCCCGGGGAGCTGTTTTTT. Translated: CASSLSGAPGELFF.

There are a few counts of this clonotype. The chain is built from TRBV7-3 and TRBJ2-7, with TRBD1 matching 8 bases. CDR3 length: 15 residues. Per germline, CDR1 SGHTA and CDR2 FQGTGA. Trimming removed 2 bases from V and 4 bases from J; junction bases left unmatched: 7. The CDR3 loop is CASSLWAGGAYEQYF. DNA for the CDR3: TGTGCCAGCAGCTTATGGGCAGGGGGCGCGTACGAGCAGTACTTC.

The sample holds a few counts of this clonotype. The rearrangement links TRBV11-2 to TRBJ2-1, with 12 bases lining up with TRBD2. V gave up 4 bases and J gave up 9 bases; unmatched junction bases: 7. The CDR3 runs 15 residues. Germline-derived CDR1 and CDR2 are SGHAT and FQNNGV. CDR3 protein: CASSSGLAGGPEQFF. CDR3 nucleotides: TGTGCCAGCAGCTCGGGCCTAGCGGGAGGGCCTGAGCAGTTCTTC.

As to this clonotype: A read error may explain this, as a much larger clone is one base away. This chain links TRBV28 with TRBJ2-3, with D possibly being TRBD2 (5 bases). Trimming removed 7 bases at V and 8 bases at J, with 25 bases between. This CDR3 has 16 residues. Germline V gene sequence: CDR1 MDHEN, CDR2 SYDVKM. The CDR3 DNA is TGTGCCAGCATCCCGACTACCCGGTCGGAGTCCGGTACGCAGTATTTT. Protein: CASIPTTRSESGTQYF. Full variable domain (outside the CDR3, taken from reference TRBV28 and TRBJ2-3): DVKVTQSSRYLVKRTGEKVFLECVQDMDHENMFWYRQDPGLGLRLIYFSYDVKMKEKGDIPEGYSVSREKKERFSLILESASTNQTSMYLCASIPTTRSESGTQYFGPGTRLTVL.

This clonotype was observed many times. Relative to the germline gene, one junction end is altered; a read error may explain this. This chain connects TRBV5-6 to TRBJ1-5, with D maybe TRBD1 (6 bases). CDR1 and CDR2 (germline): SGHDT, YYEEEE. This CDR3 contains 13 residues. CDR3 protein: CASSLGGSQPQHF. In DNA form, the CDR3 reads TGTGCCAGCAGTTTGGGGGGCTCTCAGCCCCAGCATTTT.

This clonotype was found many times. The DNA for the CDR3 is TGTGCCAGCAGCTCCACCGGGACACAGGGGCCGGAAGCTTTCTTT. Its translation: CASSSTGTQGPEAFF. J is TRBJ1-1 and V is TRBV7-9; 7 nucleotides line up with TRBD1. After removal of 4 bases from V and 8 bases from J, the junction contained 13 bases not matched to a gene. Germline-derived CDR1 and CDR2 are SEHNR and FQNEAQ (reference sequence). CDR3 length equals 15 residues. Full variable domain (remainder filled in from reference TRBV7-9 and TRBJ1-1): DTGVSQNPRHKITKRGQNVTFRCDPISEHNRLYWYRQTLGQGPEFLTYFQNEAQLEKSRLLSDRFSAERPKGSFSTLEIQRTEQGDSAMYLCASSSTGTQGPEAFFGQGTRLTVV.

A few counts support this clonotype. The chain has TRBV7-3 and TRBJ2-1; TRBD2 matches 14 bases. The ends lost 5 bases at V and 9 bases at J; junction bases unmatched: 6. This CDR3 is built from 15 residues. Germline CDR1 SGHTA, CDR2 FQGTGA. The CDR3 is CASSMGLAGVGEQFF. CDR3 nucleotide sequence: TGTGCCAGCAGCATGGGACTAGCGGGAGTTGGTGAGCAGTTCTTC.

This clonotype has a count of ten or more. V is TRBV5-6 and J is TRBJ1-1; D gene unclear. Per the germline V gene, CDR1 is SGHDT and CDR2 is YYEEEE. This CDR3 has 13 amino acids. V was clipped by 1 base and J by 12 bases, with 16 bases between them. The CDR3 spells CASSLSEARPSFF. Here the CDR3 DNA reads TGTGCCAGCAGCTTGTCGGAGGCCCGTCCGTCTTTCTTT. Filled out from reference TRBV5-6 and TRBJ1-1, the complete variable domain reads DAGVTQSPTHLIKTRGQQVTLRCSPKSGHDTVSWYQQALGQGPQFIFQYYEEEERQRGNFPDRFSGHQFPNYSSELNVNALLLGDSALYLCASSLSEARPSFFGQGTRLTVV.

On this clonotype: Because the CDR3 is missing its conserved closing phenylalanine or tryptophan, this is likely a read error. This sequence joins TRBV9 and TRBJ2-3; the D gene is possibly TRBD2 (5 bases). Trimming cost V 0 bases and J 0 bases, with 8 bases left between them. Germline V gene sequence: CDR1 SGDLS, CDR2 YYNGEE. The CDR3 is 15 amino acids. The CDR3 region has the DNA TGTGCCAGCAGCGTAGACGGGGTTAGCACAGATACGCAGTATATT. Translated, it gives CASSVDGVSTDTQYI.

The chain recombines TRBV12-3 or TRBV12-4 with TRBJ2-7; D assignment may be TRBD1 or TRBD2 (5 bases each). The V and J ends lost 6 bases and 4 bases respectively, with 16 bases between them. The CDR3 runs to 14 residues. The CDR3 DNA reads as TGTGCCAGCAGCCCGGGATTTGGGGGTTACGAGCAGTACTTC. Its translation is CASSPGFGGYEQYF.

This clonotype showed up just a few times. This chain joins TRBV27 and TRBJ2-5; tentatively, D is TRBD1 or TRBD2 (5 bases each). The germline CDR1 and CDR2 sequences are MNHEY and SMNVEV (reference sequence). V lost 4 bases, J lost 5 bases, and 14 bases lay in between. The CDR3 runs to 14 residues. CDR3 coding DNA: TGTGCCAGCAGTTGGAGTTGGGGGAGTGAGACCCAGTACTTC. Translating it yields CASSWSWGSETQYF.

With regard to this clonotype: An end of the junction does not agree with germline; a read error may underlie this. The J gene is TRBJ2-7, the V gene TRBV28, with no clear D. The CDR3 length is 12 residues. Germline CDR1 and CDR2: MDHEN and SYDVKM. The CDR3 loop reads CVSSLNSYEQYF. CDR3 nucleotide sequence: TGTGTCAGCAGTTTAAACAGCTACGAGCAGTACTTC. Full variable domain (rest looked up from reference TRBV28 and TRBJ2-7): DVKVTQSSRYLVKRTGEKVFLECVQDMDHENMFWYRQDPGLGLRLIYFSYDVKMKEKGDIPEGYSVSREKKERFSLILESASTNQTSMYLCVSSLNSYEQYFGPGTRLTVT.

As concerns this clonotype: In this CDR3 the conserved last residue, phenylalanine or tryptophan, is missing, so a read error is likely. V usage is TRBV4-3 and J usage is TRBJ2-7; TRBD1 agrees at 7 bases. Germline V gene sequence: CDR1 LGHNA, CDR2 YSLEER. There are 19 residues in the CDR3. V dropped 7 bases and J dropped 5; count of bases not matched to a gene: 26. This chain's CDR3 is CASTDWPRTHRGLGNEQYY. The DNA for the CDR3 is TGCGCCAGCACAGACTGGCCGCGAACCCACAGGGGTTTGGGGAACGAGCAGTACTAC.

This clonotype was picked up many times. The chain joins TRBV6-2 or TRBV6-3 to TRBJ2-7; 11 positions agree with TRBD1. Germline lookup yields CDR1 MNHEY and CDR2 SVGEGT. Trimming cost V 10 bases and J 3 bases; bases outside gene matches: 5. This CDR3 is 13 amino acids long. The CDR3 sequence is CAIRTGGVYEQYF. DNA for the CDR3: TGTGCCATCAGGACAGGGGGCGTCTACGAGCAGTACTTC.

There are many counts of this clonotype. The V gene is TRBV9, the J gene TRBJ2-2, with a weak D call TRBD1 (5 bases). The CDR3 is 14 residues long. The germline V gene has CDR1 SGDLS and CDR2 YYNGEE. V gave up 3 bases and J gave up 4 bases, with 10 bases separating them. Here the CDR3 DNA reads TGTGCCAGCAGCGGGGGCAAGTCCACCGGGGAGCTGTTTTTT. Protein: CASSGGKSTGELFF.

This clonotype occurred many times. CDR3 in DNA: TGTGCCAGCAGCTGGACAGGTAGCTCTGGGGCCAACGTCCTGACTTTC. Residues: CASSWTGSSGANVLTF. This rearrangement joins TRBV13 to TRBJ2-6; the match to TRBD1 covers 7 bases. CDR3 length: 16 amino acids. The V gene's germline CDR1 is PRHDT and CDR2 FYEKMQ (reference sequence). The V gene end was trimmed by 4 bases and the J gene end by 0 bases; junction bases not matched to a gene: 3. Supplemented by reference TRBV13 and TRBJ2-6, the full variable domain reads AAGVIQSPRHLIKEKRETATLKCYPIPRHDTVYWYQQGPGQDPQFLISFYEKMQSDKGSIPDRFSAQQFSDYHSELNMSSLELGDSALYFCASSWTGSSGANVLTFGAGSRLTVL.

A note on this clonotype: Given a much more abundant clone one base away, this may be a read error. The chain has TRBV6-1 and TRBJ1-6; maybe TRBD1 (5 bases). This CDR3 has 15 residues. Germline loops: CDR1 MNHNS, CDR2 SASEGT. This CDR3 reads CASSDRDRTNSPHHF. CDR3 DNA: TGTGCCAGCAGTGACAGGGATCGGACCAATTCACCCCACCACTTT.

The V and J genes are TRBV20-1 and TRBJ1-1; D ambiguous. V lost 5 bases and J lost 10, with 23 bases in between. CDR1 DFQATT and CDR2 SNEGSKA come from the germline V gene (reference sequence). The CDR3 has 14 amino acids. The CDR3 loop reads CSAPPTDPRDGAFF. The CDR3 coding sequence is TGCAGTGCTCCCCCCACGGACCCCCGGGATGGAGCTTTCTTT.